A single sample is the source of the 13 T cell receptor beta chains below, sequenced in a study of shared clonotypes between healthy human individuals. TCRdb's copy holds only in-frame clones and misses some; the assay was immunoSEQ multiplex PCR. The sample records millions of clones, roughly 96% being singletons. The specimen sequenced was naive CD4+ T cells sorted from blood. Specified subset: CD45RA+ positively selected. The receptor source for this set is a man between 18 and 29 years old in good health.

The chain joins TRBV5-6 to TRBJ2-3, with D possibly being TRBD1 or TRBD2 (5 bases each). Germline values: CDR1 SGHDT, CDR2 YYEEEE. The CDR3 is made up of 14 amino acids. Between the trimmed V and J ends, which lost 3 bases and 1 base, there was a span of 9 bases. CDR3 nucleotide sequence: TGTGCCAGCAGCTCGGTGGGGGGCACAGATACGCAGTATTTT. Protein: CASSSVGGTDTQYF.

The genes are TRBV30 and TRBJ1-2; the D is unclear. The V and J ends lost 1 base and 7 bases respectively, with 16 bases between them. The germline V gene encodes CDR1 GTSNPN and CDR2 SVGIG (reference sequence). CDR3 length equals 14 residues. CDR3 sequence (DNA): TGTGCCTGGAGTGGTGAATTCGGGTCCTCTGGCTACACCTTC. Its protein product is CAWSGEFGSSGYTF. The full variable domain, rest sourced from reference TRBV30 and TRBJ1-2, is SQTIHQWPATLVQPVGSPLSLECTVEGTSNPNLYWYRQAAGRGLQLLFYSVGIGQISSEVPQNLSASRPQDRQFILSSKKLLLSDSGFYLCAWSGEFGSSGYTFGSGTRLTVV.

The genes are TRBV10-3 and TRBJ2-1; D may be TRBD1 (6 bases). Germline lookup yields CDR1 ENHRY and CDR2 SYGVKD. V shed 4 bases and J shed 0 bases, with 13 bases lying between them. This CDR3 contains 16 residues. The CDR3 DNA sequence: TGTGCCATCAGTGTTTCAGGGGAAAGCTCCTACAATGAGCAGTTCTTC. This encodes CAISVSGESSYNEQFF.

The V and J genes are TRBV4-1 and TRBJ2-7; 12 nucleotides match TRBD1. The J segment lost 2 bases and the V segment lost 0 bases, leaving 11 bases of the junction unmatched. This CDR3 is built from 19 residues. In germline, CDR1 is MGHRA, CDR2 YSYEKL. The CDR3: CASSQDPGTGGLRPYEQYF. The DNA for the CDR3 is TGCGCCAGCAGCCAAGATCCCGGGACAGGGGGCTTACGTCCCTACGAGCAGTACTTC.

The chain has TRBV11-2 and TRBJ2-3; TRBD1 is a possible D gene (6 bases). The CDR3 contains 13 residues. V was cut by 4 bases and J by 6 bases, with 11 bases left in between. CDR1 is SGHAT, CDR2 FQNNGV, per germline. DNA for the CDR3: TGTGCCAGCAGCTCCAGGGGTAGGGATACGCAGTATTTT. Translation gives CASSSRGRDTQYF.

A note on this clone: At the DNA level, this CDR3 is encoded by other sequences in the same sample as well. This sequence joins TRBV10-3 and TRBJ2-5; D call uncertain. Trimming removed 6 bases from V and 4 bases from J, with 9 bases in between. The germline gives CDR1 ENHRY, CDR2 SYGVKD. The CDR3 covers 12 residues. The CDR3 coding sequence is TGTGCCATCAGCGGTGGGTTAGAGACCCAGTACTTC. It is translated as CAISGGLETQYF.

To note about this clone: One junction end does not reproduce the germline sequence, and a read error may be involved. The chain couples TRBV11-2 to TRBJ1-3, with D possibly TRBD1 on 6 matching bases. The V gene's germline CDR1 is SGHAT and CDR2 FQNNGV. The CDR3 spans 12 residues. Written as DNA, the CDR3 is TGTGCCAGCAGCTGGTTGGGGGCCGAGCTTAATTTT. Protein product: CASSWLGAELNF.

The rearrangement links TRBV7-9 to TRBJ1-4; no clear D gene. Germline assignment: CDR1 SEHNR and CDR2 FQNEAQ (reference sequence). The CDR3 has 16 residues. With 2 bases removed from V and 0 bases from J, the gap between germline ends came to 10 bases. CDR3: CASSLRQVTTNEKLFF. DNA for the CDR3: TGTGCCAGCAGCTTAAGGCAGGTGACAACTAATGAAAAACTGTTTTTT.

This chain connects TRBV5-4 to TRBJ2-7, with 8 bases lining up with TRBD1. The length of the CDR3 is 16 residues. The germline gives CDR1 SGHNT, CDR2 YYREEE (reference sequence). V was pared by 4 bases and J by 5 bases, with 14 bases of the junction left unmatched. CDR3 protein: CASSPLLGQGYHEQYF. CDR3 bases: TGTGCCAGCAGCCCCCTGTTAGGACAGGGATACCACGAGCAGTACTTC.

This clone appeared a single time. The V gene is TRBV10-3, the J gene TRBJ2-5, with D possibly TRBD1 on 7 matching bases. The CDR3 is made up of 13 amino acids. Trimming took off 6 bases at V and 4 bases at J, with 12 bases between the two ends. From germline, CDR1 is ENHRY and CDR2 SYGVKD. The CDR3 sequence is CAIRNRGGETQYF. The CDR3 bases are TGTGCCATCAGGAACAGGGGAGGAGAGACCCAGTACTTC.

The V gene is TRBV2, the J gene TRBJ2-4, with 7 bases matching TRBD2. CDR3 length: 13 amino acids. Germline assignment: CDR1 SNHLY and CDR2 FYNNEI. The J segment lost 10 bases and the V segment lost 3 bases, leaving 6 bases of the junction unmatched. The CDR3 protein is CASSDLREGIQYF. The CDR3 nucleotides are TGTGCCAGCAGTGATCTCAGGGAGGGAATTCAGTACTTC. The variable domain in full, with the rest retrieved from reference TRBV2 and TRBJ2-4, is EPEVTQTPSHQVTQMGQEVILRCVPISNHLYFYWYRQILGQKVEFLVSFYNNEISEKSEIFDDQFSVERPDGSNFTLKIRSTKLEDSAMYFCASSDLREGIQYFGAGTRLSVL.

This rearrangement joins TRBV5-1 to TRBJ1-3; TRBD1 might be the D (6 bases). Germline CDR1 is SGHRS and CDR2 is YFSETQ. This CDR3 has 16 residues. With 0 bases removed from V and 0 bases from J, the gap between germline ends came to 10 bases. The CDR3 loop is CASSLEGHHSGNTIYF. The CDR3, as DNA: TGCGCCAGCAGCTTGGAGGGACACCACTCTGGAAACACCATATATTTT.

CDR3 DNA: TGCGCCAGCAGCTTGAACGGGAATAGCAATCAGCCCCAGCATTTT. Its translation is CASSLNGNSNQPQHF. The chain couples TRBV5-1 to TRBJ1-5; D unclear. Trimming stripped 1 base from V and 0 bases from J, with 8 bases between. This CDR3 comprises 15 residues. From germline, CDR1 is SGHRS and CDR2 YFSETQ.